These 20 T cell receptor beta chains share one sample of origin, sequenced in a study of T cell changes during pregnancy in multiple sclerosis. TCRdb's copy holds only in-frame clones and misses some; the assay was immunoSEQ multiplex PCR. Altogether around 65,000 clones are present, around 91% being singletons, with the ten largest covering approximately 1.5%. This specimen was peripheral blood, taken in the third trimester of pregnancy. The receptors come from a female donor in good health, enrolled as a control in a pregnancy study.

This chain links TRBV2 with TRBJ2-1; D may be TRBD2 (5 bases). V was trimmed by 1 base and J by 4 bases, leaving 8 bases between them. Germline loops: CDR1 SNHLY, CDR2 FYNNEI. The CDR3 extends over 14 amino acids. CDR3 coding DNA: TGTGCCAGCAGTGAAGGGAGGACTTACAATGAGCAGTTCTTC. Translated: CASSEGRTYNEQFF.

The sample holds one count of this clone. The chain has TRBV5-8 and TRBJ1-3, with D possibly matching TRBD1 (5 bases). CDR3 size: 15 residues. Germline CDR1 SGHTS, CDR2 YDEGEE. Trimming pared 0 bases from V and 0 bases from J, leaving 7 bases between. The DNA for the CDR3 is TGTGCCAGCAGCTTGGGACAGTTCTCTGGAAACACCATATATTTT. Translated: CASSLGQFSGNTIYF.

A word on this clone: Additional DNA sequences in this sample encode the identical CDR3. V usage is TRBV6-1 and J usage is TRBJ1-2; D remains unclear. This CDR3 has 12 amino acids. Germline V gene data show CDR1 as MNHNS and CDR2 as SASEGT. V lost 3 bases and J 4 bases, leaving 6 bases between the germline ends. The CDR3 DNA reads TGTGCCAGCAGTGAGAGGTCCTATGGCTACACCTTC. It encodes CASSERSYGYTF.

This clone was observed a single time. This chain connects TRBV5-8 to TRBJ2-2; TRBD2 agrees at 7 bases. There are 17 residues in the CDR3. The V gene's germline CDR1 is SGHTS and CDR2 YDEGEE. Trimming at V came to 2 bases and at J to 4 bases, leaving 11 bases not matched to a gene. CDR3: CASSLQRGGRGTGELFF. The CDR3, as DNA: TGTGCCAGCAGCTTACAGCGGGGAGGGCGAGGCACCGGGGAGCTGTTTTTT.

This chain joins TRBV14 and TRBJ2-1, with 8 nucleotides matching TRBD1. This CDR3 region has 15 residues. Germline values: CDR1 SGHDN, CDR2 FVKESK. Germline trimming cut 5 bases from V and 9 bases from J; bases unmatched to any gene: 12. Here the CDR3 reads CASSSKTGTGTEQFF. CDR3 sequence (DNA): TGTGCCAGCAGCTCGAAGACCGGGACAGGAACTGAGCAGTTCTTC.

Only one count was recorded for this clone. The chain links TRBV19 to TRBJ2-3, with TRBD2 matching 10 bases. This CDR3 is built from 16 residues. The V gene's germline CDR1 is LNHDA and CDR2 SQIVND (reference sequence). Trimming took 1 base from V and 5 from J; bases not matched to a gene: 6. The CDR3 loop reads CASSIVSSGGRDTQYF. DNA of the CDR3: TGTGCCAGTAGTATAGTAAGTAGCGGGGGGCGAGATACGCAGTATTTT.

The rearrangement uses TRBV11-3 and TRBJ1-1, with 9 positions matching TRBD1. The CDR3 covers 15 residues. The ends lost 5 bases at V and 4 bases at J; junction bases unmatched: 8. Germline CDR1 reads SGHNT; CDR2 reads YENEEA. The CDR3 DNA follows: TGTGCCAGCAGCCCCCGGGGACAGGGCGGCACTGAAGCTTTCTTT. Translating gives CASSPRGQGGTEAFF.

V gene TRBV7-8 combines with J gene TRBJ2-1; TRBD2 agrees at 7 bases. Germline V gene lookup returns CDR1 SGHVS and CDR2 FQNEAQ. The V segment lost 3 bases and the J segment 6 bases; nucleotides outside the gene matches: 5. The CDR3 contains 14 residues. The CDR3 DNA reads as TGTGCCAGCAGCTTGGGGGGGGAACTCAATGAGCAGTTCTTC. Protein product: CASSLGGELNEQFF. Looking up the rest from reference TRBV7-8 and TRBJ2-1 gives the full variable domain: GAGVSQSPRYKVAKRGQDVALRCDPISGHVSLFWYQQALGQGPEFLTYFQNEAQLDKSGLPSDRFFAERPEGSVSTLKIQRTQQEDSAVYLCASSLGGELNEQFFGPGTRLTVL.

The chain uses TRBV13 and TRBJ2-7; 7 bases fit TRBD2. This CDR3 has 13 amino acids. The germline CDR1 and CDR2 sequences are PRHDT and FYEKMQ (reference sequence). The junction had 4 bases not matched to a gene; V was cut back by 2 bases and J by 6 bases. CDR3 DNA: TGTGCCAGCAGCTTACGGGGGGTGACCGAGCAGTACTTC. This codes for CASSLRGVTEQYF.

The chain recombines TRBV2 with TRBJ1-5; unclear D gene. CDR1 is SNHLY and CDR2 is FYNNEI in the germline V gene. The germline V and J ends were trimmed by 8 bases and 3 bases, with 11 bases remaining between them. The CDR3 covers 13 residues. CDR3 nucleotide sequence: TGTGCCAGCCAAACAGAGTACAATCAGCCCCAGCATTTT. Encoded protein: CASQTEYNQPQHF.

The J gene is TRBJ2-2, the V gene TRBV6-1; D may be TRBD2 (5 bases). The CDR3 is 15 amino acids. Trimming took 8 bases from V and 4 from J, leaving 17 bases between them. Germline assignment: CDR1 MNHNS and CDR2 SASEGT. The CDR3 sequence is CASLRTLASTGELFF. DNA of the CDR3: TGTGCCAGCCTAAGGACTCTTGCGAGCACCGGGGAGCTGTTTTTT.

The chain is built from TRBV4-2 and TRBJ1-2, with 8 bases fitting TRBD1. The CDR3 extends over 14 amino acids. V was clipped by 2 bases and J by 6 bases; unmatched bases: 5. CDR1 and CDR2 (germline): LGHNA, YNFKEQ. Written as DNA, the CDR3 is TGTGCCAGCAGCCAACGGACAGGGCTGGATGGCTACACCTTC. It specifies CASSQRTGLDGYTF.

The chain joins TRBV9 to TRBJ1-4, with D maybe TRBD1 (6 bases). In germline, CDR1 is SGDLS, CDR2 YYNGEE. The CDR3 covers 15 residues. V was clipped by 4 bases and J by 5 bases, with 15 bases between them. The CDR3 here is CASSFRDTRNEKLFF. DNA of the CDR3: TGTGCCAGCAGCTTTAGGGACACGAGAAATGAAAAACTGTTTTTT.

This chain connects TRBV11-2 to TRBJ2-1; the match to TRBD2 covers 10 bases. CDR1 is SGHAT and CDR2 is FQNNGV in the germline V gene. Unmatched junction bases numbered 10, after V lost 5 bases and J lost 9 bases. This CDR3 has 15 amino acids. CDR3 amino acids: CASSRAGGPFGEQFF. The CDR3 nucleotides read TGTGCCAGCAGCCGAGCGGGGGGGCCGTTCGGTGAGCAGTTCTTC.

J is TRBJ1-4 and V is TRBV19; 9 bases fit TRBD1. CDR1 is LNHDA and CDR2 is SQIVND in the germline V gene (reference sequence). Trimming removed 6 bases from V and 0 bases from J; junction bases left unmatched: 5. This CDR3 has 16 residues. This CDR3 is CASSLQGAATNEKLFF. The CDR3 DNA reads as TGTGCCAGTAGCCTACAGGGGGCGGCAACTAATGAAAAACTGTTTTTT.

The V call is TRBV4-3, the J call TRBJ1-4; possible D gene TRBD1, 5 bases. V shed 0 bases and J shed 8 bases, with 16 bases lying between them. This CDR3 is built from 16 residues. The V gene's germline CDR1 is LGHNA and CDR2 YSLEER. Here the CDR3 DNA reads TGCGCCAGCAGCCAAGAAGGTACCGACAGTCGGGAAAAACTGTTTTTT. This codes for CASSQEGTDSREKLFF.

CDR3 region: CASSLDRRTDTQYF. The DNA for the CDR3 is TGTGCCAGCAGCTTGGACAGGCGCACAGATACGCAGTATTTT. This sequence joins TRBV7-8 and TRBJ2-3; 7 nucleotides agree with TRBD1. V was clipped by 3 bases and J by 1 base; unmatched bases: 1. Germline CDR1 is SGHVS and CDR2 is FQNEAQ. CDR3 size: 14 residues. Using reference TRBV7-8 and TRBJ2-3 for the parts outside the CDR3, the full variable domain is GAGVSQSPRYKVAKRGQDVALRCDPISGHVSLFWYQQALGQGPEFLTYFQNEAQLDKSGLPSDRFFAERPEGSVSTLKIQRTQQEDSAVYLCASSLDRRTDTQYFGPGTRLTVL.

The V and J genes are TRBV28 and TRBJ2-5; 8 nucleotides agree with TRBD2. Per germline, CDR1 MDHEN and CDR2 SYDVKM. The CDR3 is 16 amino acids. V was clipped by 2 bases and J by 3 bases; unmatched bases: 8. This CDR3 reads CASSLRAGGFKETQYF. As DNA, the CDR3 is TGTGCCAGCAGTTTAAGGGCGGGGGGATTTAAAGAGACCCAGTACTTC.

This chain uses TRBV28 with TRBJ1-2, with D tentatively TRBD1 (6 bases). Trimming stripped 4 bases from V and 3 bases from J, with 12 bases between. Per germline, CDR1 MDHEN and CDR2 SYDVKM. This CDR3 contains 14 residues. DNA of the CDR3: TGTGCCAGCAGTTCACCAACAGGGTACTATGGCTACACCTTC. Protein: CASSSPTGYYGYTF.

For the CDR3, the DNA is TGTGCCAGCAGCGAAAGGACAGGATTTAATTCACCCCTCCACTTT. Protein sequence: CASSERTGFNSPLHF. The chain has TRBV7-2 and TRBJ1-6, with 7 nucleotides matching TRBD1. Germline trimming cut 5 bases from V and 6 bases from J; bases unmatched to any gene: 7. There are 15 residues in the CDR3. Germline V CDR1 and CDR2: SGHTA, FQGNSA.